This TCR beta chain was sequenced for a study of T cells in Graves' hyperthyroidism and ophthalmopathy. Study information: Peripheral blood was secured at the point of initial diagnosis, before any treatment.

V was clipped by 10 bases and J by 1 base; unmatched bases: 14. The CDR3 loop spans 17 amino acids. Germline V gives CDR1 ENHRY, CDR2 SYGVKD. TCR beta CDR3 region amplification was performed from RNA transcripts. HTBI primers were used for first-round RT-PCR of the TCR CDR3. MiXCR was run by TCRdb on the multiplex PCR reads, yielding one entry per CDR3 protein. The table shows nearly 750,000 distinct CDR3 sequences, with 30% to 40% occurring only once. Diagnostic decisions used clinical symptoms, serum thyroxine and TRAb, thyroid ultrasound and orbital computed tomography. The sequence was obtained from a woman between 40 and 55 years old with Graves' hyperthyroidism. V usage is TRBV10-3 and J usage is TRBJ1-1; 11 nucleotides align to TRBD1. The sequencing input was blood. This CDR3 reads CARTGGTGGLRNTEAFF. Written as DNA, the CDR3 is TGTGCCAGGACGGGGGGGACAGGGGGTTTGAGGAACACTGAAGCTTTCTTT.